This TCR beta chain was retrieved from a study of T cells in Graves' hyperthyroidism and ophthalmopathy (dated by TCRdb to about 2019). Concerning the study at large: Peripheral blood samples were taken at the time of initial diagnosis, prior to any treatment. A discovery cohort of around 98 patients, roughly 40 with Graves' ophthalmopathy and 55 to 60 with stable Graves' hyperthyroidism, was used to find distinguishing TCR V-J signatures. Prospective prediction of ophthalmopathy was tested in an independent validation cohort consisting of under 20 hyperthyroidism patients and more than 15 patients who later progressed to ophthalmopathy. The 100 discovery patients were divided at random into training and test sets in a 7:3 ratio. In about 6 Graves' hyperthyroidism patients, the study also compared T-cell repertoires from thyroid tissue with T-cell repertoires from blood. After sampling, hyperthyroidism patients received methimazole starting at 30 mg daily, and ophthalmopathy patients received high-dose intravenous methylprednisolone. The paper reports TCR Vbeta CDR3 sequencing of fewer than 150 peripheral blood samples: 40 to 45 ophthalmopathy, roughly 80 hyperthyroidism and approximately 17 progressor patients. Broader findings and caveats from the paper: In validation, the model predicted progression to ophthalmopathy a median of about 6.5 months before onset, with roughly 68% sensitivity and just under 75% specificity. Ophthalmopathy was separated from stable hyperthyroidism by a 13 V-J signature model, with 85% to 90% sensitivity and approximately 81% specificity obtained in cross-validation and 80%/75% obtained in testing. Sample size was not statistically predetermined, and investigators were not blinded to group allocation. Most expanded thyroid clonotypes (frequency above 0.001) were also found in blood, which suggests that blood repertoires may mirror thyroid immune responses.

The trim is 5 bases for V and 6 bases for J, with a gap of 25 bases between the germline ends. The CDR3 measures 16 amino acids from cysteine to phenylalanine. Only the CDR3 part of the read is kept: 48 bases, read in frame from the first base. In the germline V gene (reference sequence), CDR1 corresponds to DFQATT and CDR2 to SNEGSKA. Points on this clonotype: Its antigen remains undetermined. No qualities accompany the bases; no much larger clone lies one base away.

Moderately to severely active disease, a Clinical Activity Score of at least 3, a NOSPECS grade of at least 4, and a duration under 3 months were present in ophthalmopathy patients. Patients with uncontrolled infections, other autoimmune diseases, pregnancy or lactation were excluded. Diagnoses were based on clinical symptoms, serum thyroxine and TRAb, thyroid ultrasound and orbital computed tomography. PBMCs were isolated from about 10 ml of fresh peripheral blood by Ficoll-Paque density gradient centrifugation. Trizol reagent was used to extract total RNA, and RNA quality was then checked on an Agilent 2100 Bioanalyzer. The TCR beta CDR3 regions were amplified from the RNA transcripts. A first-round RT-PCR of the TCR CDR3 used the HTBI primer set with the Qiagen OneStep RT-PCR kit. Libraries were constructed in a second round of multiplex PCR, after which size selection and purification were carried out. Libraries were sequenced paired-end with 100 bp reads on an Illumina HiSeq2000. In the authors' own workflow: SOAPnuke was used to process the raw data, removing reads that contained adapters or uncalled bases, had a mean Phred below 15, or lacked an exact match to the constant primer or identifier. High-quality paired reads were merged with COPE v1.2.5, and unique nucleotide sequences were defined as clonotypes. MiTCR v1.1 was used to align clonotypes to the IMGT TRBV, TRBD and TRBJ reference segments. Only V-J combinations with frequency above 0.0001, covering approximately 99% of repertoires, were analysed. A TCS score was defined as the ratio between F50 (clonal expansion) and ExV (chaos), using BLOSUM62-based TCRdist between CDR3 peptides within each V-J. Welch's t-statistics and random forest reduced fewer than 600 V-J features to roughly 13, which were used in a naive Bayes classifier (R e1071). TCRdb handled the public reads itself, with Q25 trimming in fastp and clone calling in MiXCR, and kept productive beta chains. For every CDR3 protein sequence, its rows merge into one entry that carries the most common genes and DNA. The V and J calls were determined by TCRdb, not by the authors. This sample lists over 500,000 distinct CDR3 sequences; 15% to 20% were detected once. The top ten constitute about 29% of the sample.

This TCR derives from a woman in her twenties or thirties with Graves' ophthalmopathy. Sequenced material: blood. Recombination linked TRBV20-1 to TRBJ1-2; no D segment can be confidently identified. CDR3 region: CSARKPPGLGGDGYTF. Here is the DNA: TGCAGTGCTCGAAAACCACCGGGCCTCGGTGGGGATGGCTACACCTTC.